The present TCR beta chain was sequenced within a study of shared clonotypes between healthy human individuals. Donors were healthy HIV-negative adults without recently reported acute infections or vaccinations. CD4+ cells yielded CD45RA+ naive and CD45RA-negative memory subsets. The CDR3 runs to 16 residues. V shed 3 bases, J shed 4 bases, and the junction held 4 bases outside the gene matches. Germline V lookup: CDR1 MDHEN, CDR2 SYDVKM. Genomic DNA per cell subset filled all wells of several immunoSEQ plates. Assay used: immunoSEQ multiplex PCR; TCRdb lists only in-frame clones, some missing. The table shows about 670,000 clones, with 72% occurring only once.

The sequencing sample was made of memory CD4+ T cells sorted from blood. Subset reported: CD45RA-negative fraction. The clonotype was recovered from a woman in her 30s in good health. This sequence joins TRBV28 and TRBJ2-1, with 12 bases identical to TRBD2. The DNA for the CDR3 is TGTGCCAGCAGTTTCACCCTAGCGGGAGGGTACAATGAGCAGTTCTTC. Its translation: CASSFTLAGGYNEQFF.